The 9 T cell receptor beta chains given below trace back to one sample, sequenced in a study of cytomegalovirus exposure and HLA in healthy donors. PCR used 60 Vbeta primers and 13 Jbeta primers. Libraries were prepared by immunoSEQ multiplex PCR; TCRdb keeps only in-frame clonotypes and omits some of them. The sample includes approximately 140,000 clones, around 72% seen only once; the top ten take approximately 2.9%. The sequenced sample consisted of PBMCs. The receptor set was obtained from a human donor in good health.

With regard to this clone: One junction end disagrees with the germline gene, perhaps due to a read error. This sequence joins TRBV7-9 and TRBJ2-7; 10 nucleotides line up with TRBD1. CDR1 is SEHNR, CDR2 FQNEAQ, per germline (reference sequence). The CDR3 extends over 16 amino acids. The CDR3 nucleotides are TGTTCCAGCAGCCCGAGTCCGGGACAGGGGAACCACGAGCAGTACTTC. Residues: CSSSPSPGQGNHEQYF. The full variable domain, its missing parts supplied by reference TRBV7-9 and TRBJ2-7, is DTGVSQNPRHKITKRGQNVTFRCDPISEHNRLYWYRQTLGQGPEFLTYFQNEAQLEKSRLLSDRFSAERPKGSFSTLEIQRTEQGDSAMYLCSSSPSPGQGNHEQYFGPGTRLTVT.

In its sample, this clone was seen a few times. The chain uses TRBV28 and TRBJ2-5, with TRBD1 matching 9 bases. The J call is uncertain, as TRBJ2-7 better fits the DNA end. Germline V gives CDR1 MDHEN, CDR2 SYDVKM. CDR3 length equals 14 residues. CDR3 loop: CASSFGDRAYEQYF. For the CDR3, the DNA is TGTGCCAGCAGTTTCGGGGACAGGGCCTACGAGCAGTACTTC.

The rearrangement uses TRBV4-3 and TRBJ2-2, with a possible D match to TRBD1 (5 bases). The CDR3 is 16 residues long. Trimming stripped 4 bases from V and 4 bases from J, with 16 bases between. Per germline, CDR1 LGHNA and CDR2 YSLEER. Here the CDR3 reads CASSPTGFSVTGELFF. The CDR3 nucleotides read TGCGCCAGCAGCCCTACAGGCTTCTCGGTCACCGGGGAGCTGTTTTTT.

This clone was counted once. The chain is built from TRBV7-2 and TRBJ2-7; possible D gene TRBD2, 6 bases. In germline, CDR1 is SGHTA, CDR2 FQGNSA. V gave up 5 bases and J gave up 0 bases, with 14 bases separating them. CDR3 length equals 15 residues. As DNA, the CDR3 is TGTGCCAGCAGCGTCGGCCCTAGCGCCTCCTACGAGCAGTACTTC. Translation gives CASSVGPSASYEQYF.

This clone was detected once. The chain recombines TRBV9 with TRBJ2-3; D remains unclear. The V end was cut by 5 bases, the J end by 6 bases, with 10 bases between. The CDR3 extends over 12 amino acids. From germline, CDR1 is SGDLS and CDR2 YYNGEE. The CDR3 DNA reads as TGTGCCAGCAGTGCCCTCGCGGATACGCAGTATTTT. Protein sequence: CASSALADTQYF.

CDR3 sequence: CASDRVSSLAPDTQYF. Written as DNA, the CDR3 is TGTGCCAGCGACAGGGTATCGAGCCTAGCCCCGGATACGCAGTATTTT. J is TRBJ2-3 and V is TRBV5-6, with 7 bases that match TRBD1. CDR3 size: 16 residues. Germline loops: CDR1 SGHDT, CDR2 YYEEEE. With 7 bases clipped from V and 6 bases from J, the junction kept 17 bases outside the gene matches. Full variable domain (missing parts from reference TRBV5-6 and TRBJ2-3): DAGVTQSPTHLIKTRGQQVTLRCSPKSGHDTVSWYQQALGQGPQFIFQYYEEEERQRGNFPDRFSGHQFPNYSSELNVNALLLGDSALYLCASDRVSSLAPDTQYFGPGTRLTVL.

This sequence joins TRBV27 and TRBJ2-3; no clear D gene. There are 16 residues in the CDR3. Germline V gene sequence: CDR1 MNHEY, CDR2 SMNVEV (reference sequence). Trimming cost V 2 bases and J 2 bases, with 14 bases left between them. The CDR3 DNA is TGTGCCAGCAGTTTAACCAGTACCTTCCCCACAGATACGCAGTATTTT. This codes for CASSLTSTFPTDTQYF.

The genes are TRBV7-2 and TRBJ2-1, with 10 bases that match TRBD2. Germline V gene sequence: CDR1 SGHTA, CDR2 FQGNSA. The J segment lost 0 bases and the V segment lost 0 bases, leaving 11 bases of the junction unmatched. The CDR3 covers 20 residues. CDR3 coding DNA: TGTGCCAGCAGCTTAGCAATCCCAATAGCGGGAGGCCCCTCCTACAATGAGCAGTTCTTC. Protein product: CASSLAIPIAGGPSYNEQFF.

The chain is built from TRBV11-1 and TRBJ2-3; 9 bases line up with TRBD1. The CDR3 sequence is 16 residues long. The germline V gene has CDR1 SGHAT and CDR2 FQDESV (reference sequence). V gave up 4 bases and J gave up 4 bases; unmatched junction bases: 9. The CDR3 region has the DNA TGTGCCAGCAGCTCCTACCGGGACAGGGTGGCAGATACGCAGTATTTT. Protein product: CASSSYRDRVADTQYF.